This TCR beta chain comes out of a study of Graves' ophthalmopathy and Graves' hyperthyroidism. Amplification targeted the TCR beta CDR3 regions, with RNA transcripts as the source material. A first-round RT-PCR used HTBI primers, followed by a second-round multiplex PCR. Using its own MiXCR run on the multiplex PCR reads, TCRdb lists one record per CDR3 protein. The sample shows a few hundred thousand distinct CDR3 sequences, under 45% of them seen only once. Clinical symptoms and serum thyroxine were used for diagnosis; TRAb, thyroid ultrasound and orbital computed tomography were also relied on. Concerning this clonotype itself: A much larger clone differs by one base, so this may be a read error.

This CDR3 comprises 14 residues. CDR1 DFQATT and CDR2 SNEGSKA come from the germline V gene (reference sequence). Trimming shortened V by 7 bases and J by 3 bases, and 15 bases separated the two germline ends. The sample comprised peripheral blood or thyroid tissue (not recorded which). The sequence derives from an adult man with Graves' hyperthyroidism. The V gene is TRBV20-1, the J gene TRBJ2-2, with TRBD2 as a possible D gene (6 bases). The CDR3 protein is CSVTGTLDTGELFF. CDR3 DNA sequence: TGCAGTGTCACCGGGACTTTGGACACCGGGGAGCTGTTTTTT.